This T cell receptor beta chain was profiled in a study of metastatic and nonmetastatic thyroid tumors. About the research overall: Both malignant and benign thyroid patients supplied peripheral blood and tumor or nodule tissue samples, across which the repertoires of these patients were then compared.

Authors' data handling: Built for papillary thyroid cancer, a distant-metastasis classifier drew on CDR3 differences across clinicopathological groups. TCRdb re-called clones from the PCR reads using MiXCR. For this entry, the V and J calls and clone size follow TCRdb and not the study's own pipeline. Among under 5,500 clones listed, approximately 30% were seen once. Before thyroid surgery, none of the patients had received any treatment. Study-wide points: It was reportedly found that TCR beta diversity was significantly higher in malignant thyroid tumors than in benign nodules, a difference seen in both blood and tumor samples.

Trimming stripped 6 bases from V and 1 base from J, with 9 bases between. Germline CDR1 and CDR2: MNHNS and SASEGT. This CDR3 contains 13 residues. A word on this clone: Its antigen remains unidentified.

This TCR came from a female donor with papillary thyroid cancer or a benign thyroid nodule (not recorded which). Some clones in this sample may be carry-over from other donors' samples. Sequenced input: adjacent normal tissue. The chain joins TRBV6-1 to TRBJ1-2; perhaps TRBD1 as D (5 bases). The CDR3 DNA is TGTGCCAGCAGAAGGGGATTTAACTATGGCTACACCTTC. Translation gives CASRRGFNYGYTF.